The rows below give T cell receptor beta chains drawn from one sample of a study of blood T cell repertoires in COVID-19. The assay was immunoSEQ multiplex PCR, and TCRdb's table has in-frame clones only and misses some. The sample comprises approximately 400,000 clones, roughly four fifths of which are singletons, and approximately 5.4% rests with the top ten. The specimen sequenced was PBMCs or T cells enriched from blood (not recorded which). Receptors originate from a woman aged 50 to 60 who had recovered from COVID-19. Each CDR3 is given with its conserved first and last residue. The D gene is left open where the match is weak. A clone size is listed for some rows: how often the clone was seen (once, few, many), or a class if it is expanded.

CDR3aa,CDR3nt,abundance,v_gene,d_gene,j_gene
CASSETQGVYNEQFF,TGTGCCAGCAGTGAAACTCAGGGGGTTTACAATGAGCAGTTCTTC,-,TRBV6-1,TRBD1,TRBJ2-1
CASSSPSLGVETQYF,TGTGCCAGCAGCTCCCCCAGCCTCGGGGTAGAGACCCAGTACTTC,-,TRBV11-3,-,TRBJ2-5
CASSRQQGSNEKLFF,TGTGCCAGCTCACGGCAACAGGGATCGAATGAAAAACTGTTTTTT,-,TRBV18,-,TRBJ1-4
CASSPTAGVPYGYTF,TGTGCCAGCAGCCCTACCGCGGGGGTTCCCTATGGCTACACCTTC,-,TRBV7-2,-,TRBJ1-2
CASSLDSLNYEQYF,TGTGCCAGCAGTTTGGACAGCCTTAACTACGAGCAGTACTTC,-,TRBV6-6,-,TRBJ2-7
CSALADYEQYF,TGCAGTGCGCTGGCGGATTACGAGCAGTACTTC,-,TRBV20-1,-,TRBJ2-7
CASSEREGANEQYF,TGTGCCAGCAGTGAGCGGGAGGGGGCAAACGAGCAGTACTTC,-,TRBV6-4,TRBD2,TRBJ2-7
CASSEANRVAEAFF,TGTGCCAGCAGTGAAGCGAACAGGGTCGCTGAAGCTTTCTTT,few,TRBV2,-,TRBJ1-1
CASTPLSGYSYEQYF,TGTGCCAGCACCCCTCTGTCAGGGTACTCCTACGAGCAGTACTTC,-,TRBV6-2/TRBV6-3,-,TRBJ2-7
CASSTRDRANYGYTF,TGTGCCAGCAGCACCCGGGACAGGGCTAACTATGGCTACACCTTC,-,TRBV6-5,TRBD1,TRBJ1-2
CASSWEYGYTF,TGTGCCAGCAGTTGGGAGTATGGCTACACCTTC,-,TRBV6-5,-,TRBJ1-2
CASSTRSSGNTIYF,TGTGCCAGCAGTACCAGGTCGTCTGGAAACACCATATATTTT,-,TRBV28,-,TRBJ1-3
CASKPDRVNTEAFF,TGTGCCAGCAAACCGGACAGGGTGAACACTGAAGCTTTCTTT,-,TRBV2,TRBD1,TRBJ1-1
CASSLSWQGGSQPQHF,TGTGCCAGCAGTTTATCGTGGCAGGGAGGGAGTCAGCCCCAGCATTTT,-,TRBV27,-,TRBJ1-5
CASSAARNYGYTF,TGTGCCAGCAGCGCCGCCAGGAACTATGGCTACACCTTC,-,TRBV7-9,-,TRBJ1-2
CASSFIAGEQFF,TGTGCCAGCAGCTTTATAGCGGGTGAGCAGTTCTTC,-,TRBV5-6,TRBD2,TRBJ2-1
CASSSLGGAWKTEAFF,TGTGCCAGCAGCTCCCTAGGGGGGGCCTGGAAGACTGAAGCTTTCTTT,-,TRBV11-2,-,TRBJ1-1
CASSETPPGSSYNSPLHF,TGTGCCAGCAGTGAAACCCCCCCCGGGAGCTCCTATAATTCACCCCTCCACTTT,few,TRBV6-1,-,TRBJ1-6
CASSLRIDRGTEAFF,TGTGCCAGCAGTTTAAGGATAGACAGGGGGACTGAAGCTTTCTTT,-,TRBV27,TRBD1,TRBJ1-1
CASSQNSGTGSGYTF,TGCGCCAGCAGCCAAAATTCCGGGACAGGGTCTGGCTACACCTTC,-,TRBV4-3,TRBD1,TRBJ1-2